This T cell receptor beta chain was documented in a study of Graves' ophthalmopathy and Graves' hyperthyroidism. Overall study: The study drew peripheral blood at initial diagnosis, before any treatment. Points from the study as a whole: Most thyroid clonotypes expanded beyond 0.001 frequency were also found in blood. Researchers report that a 13-signature model separated ophthalmopathy from stable hyperthyroidism, posting less than 90% sensitivity and about 80% specificity.

The junction had 16 bases not matched to a gene; V was cut back by 5 bases and J by 7 bases. The germline CDR1 and CDR2 sequences are LGHNA and YNFKEQ. This CDR3 comprises 17 residues. TCR beta CDR3 amplification used RNA transcripts. HTBI-primed RT-PCR formed the first round, and a multiplex PCR formed the second. TCRdb reprocessed the multiplex PCR reads via MiXCR and lists one record per CDR3 protein. The sample shows approximately 500,000 distinct CDR3 sequences, approximately 15% of them seen only once. This clonotype was seen at least ten times. No antigen is known for it. Orbital computed tomography, together with clinical symptoms, serum thyroxine, TRAb and thyroid ultrasound, was used for diagnosis.

The V call is TRBV4-2, the J call TRBJ1-5; 8 nucleotides agree with TRBD1. Sequenced: blood. The clonotype was recovered from a woman in her 30s with Graves' ophthalmopathy. The CDR3 loop reads CASSREGPGQDMQPQHF. In DNA, the CDR3 is TGTGCCAGCAGCAGAGAAGGACCGGGACAGGATATGCAGCCCCAGCATTTT.